This T cell receptor beta chain was captured in a study of blood T cell repertoires in COVID-19. After removal of 5 bases from V and 4 bases from J, the junction contained 7 bases not matched to a gene. The CDR3 contains 14 residues. Germline-derived CDR1 and CDR2 are MNHEY and SMNVEV (reference sequence). This clone was seen a few times. This table comes from immunoSEQ multiplex PCR, and its TCRdb copy is limited to in-frame clones, with some not included. The sample has 200,000 to 300,000 clones; around 90% are singletons. What was sequenced was PBMCs or T cells enriched from blood (not recorded which). The receptor comes from a woman aged 40 to 50 who had been exposed to COVID-19. This sequence joins TRBV27 and TRBJ2-5; 7 nucleotides align to TRBD1. CDR3: CASSPGQLRETQYF. CDR3 coding DNA: TGTGCCAGCAGTCCGGGACAGCTCCGAGAGACCCAGTACTTC.